This TCR beta chain was sequenced in a study of T cell responses to AZD1222 COVID-19 vaccine. General study findings and limits: Targeting of unmutated variant regions was reportedly seen in nearly half of spike-specific TCRs.

The CDR3 loop spans 17 amino acids. Sequencing used immunoSEQ multiplex PCR; TCRdb keeps in-frame clones, though not all of them. The sample includes more than 95,000 clones, around 85% of them seen just once. Comment on this clone: As yet, its antigen is unknown.

This receptor was obtained from an adult who received the AZD1222 COVID-19 vaccine. This sample comprised peripheral blood, obtained 28 days after the second AZD1222 dose. The chain uses TRBV21-1 and TRBJ1-5. TRBV21-1 is classified as a pseudogene. The chain's CDR3 is CASSKGGGGAGNQPQHF. The CDR3 DNA reads as TGTGCCAGCAGCAAAGGTGGGGGGGGCGCAGGCAATCAGCCCCAGCATTTT.